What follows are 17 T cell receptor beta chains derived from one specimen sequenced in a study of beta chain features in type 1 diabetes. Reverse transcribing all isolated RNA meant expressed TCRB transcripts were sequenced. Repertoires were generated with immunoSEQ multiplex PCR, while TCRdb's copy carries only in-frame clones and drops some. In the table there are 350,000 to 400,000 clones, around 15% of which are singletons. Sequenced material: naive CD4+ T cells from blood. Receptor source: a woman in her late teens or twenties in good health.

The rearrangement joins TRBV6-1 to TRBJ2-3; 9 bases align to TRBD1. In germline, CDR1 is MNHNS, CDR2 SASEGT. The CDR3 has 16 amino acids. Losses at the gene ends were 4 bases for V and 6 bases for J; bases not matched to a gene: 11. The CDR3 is CASSGTTGGWGDTQYF. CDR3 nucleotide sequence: TGTGCCAGCAGTGGAACCACAGGGGGCTGGGGCGATACGCAGTATTTT.

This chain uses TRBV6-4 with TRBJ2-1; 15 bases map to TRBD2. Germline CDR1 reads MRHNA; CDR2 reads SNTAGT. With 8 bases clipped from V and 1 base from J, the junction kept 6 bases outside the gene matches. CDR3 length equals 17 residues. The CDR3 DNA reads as TGTGCCAGCGGAGGGACTAGCGGGAGGTTTTCCTACAATGAGCAGTTCTTC. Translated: CASGGTSGRFSYNEQFF.

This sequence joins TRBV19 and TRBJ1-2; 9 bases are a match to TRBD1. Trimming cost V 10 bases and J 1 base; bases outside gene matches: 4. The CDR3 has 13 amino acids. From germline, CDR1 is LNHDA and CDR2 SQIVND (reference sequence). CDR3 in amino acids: CAIPDRGNYGYTF. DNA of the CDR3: TGTGCCATCCCGGACAGGGGTAACTATGGCTACACCTTC.

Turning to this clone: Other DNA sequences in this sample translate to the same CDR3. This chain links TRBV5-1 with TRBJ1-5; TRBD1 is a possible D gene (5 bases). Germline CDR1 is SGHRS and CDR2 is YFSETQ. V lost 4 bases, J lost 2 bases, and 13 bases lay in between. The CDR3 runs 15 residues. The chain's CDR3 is CASSAQGGGNQPQHF. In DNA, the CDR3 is TGCGCCAGCAGCGCGCAGGGAGGTGGCAATCAGCCCCAGCATTTT.

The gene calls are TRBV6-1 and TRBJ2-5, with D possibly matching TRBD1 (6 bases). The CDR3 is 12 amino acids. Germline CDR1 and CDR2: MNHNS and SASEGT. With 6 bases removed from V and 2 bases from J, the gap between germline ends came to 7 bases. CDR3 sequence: CASRGQQETQYF. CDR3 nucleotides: TGTGCCAGCAGAGGACAGCAAGAGACCCAGTACTTC.

In DNA form, the CDR3 reads TGCAGCGCTCTCTCCCGGGACTACAAAAACATTCAGTACTTC. This encodes CSALSRDYKNIQYF. The chain carries TRBV29-1 and TRBJ2-4; 7 nucleotides agree with TRBD2. The CDR3 has 14 residues. V dropped 7 bases and J dropped 3; count of bases not matched to a gene: 9. Germline V gives CDR1 SQVTM, CDR2 ANQGSEA.

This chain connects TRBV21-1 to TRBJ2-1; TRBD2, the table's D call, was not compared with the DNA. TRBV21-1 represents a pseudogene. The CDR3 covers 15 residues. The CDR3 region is CASCLLAGAYNEQFF. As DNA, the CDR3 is TGTGCCAGCTGTTTGCTAGCGGGAGCCTACAATGAGCAGTTCTTC.

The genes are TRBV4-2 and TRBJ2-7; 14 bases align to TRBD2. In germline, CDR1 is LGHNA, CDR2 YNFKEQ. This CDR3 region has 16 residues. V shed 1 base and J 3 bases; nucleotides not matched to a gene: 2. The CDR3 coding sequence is TGTGCCAGCAGCCAAGCGGGACTAGCGGGAGACTACGAGCAGTACTTC. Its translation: CASSQAGLAGDYEQYF.

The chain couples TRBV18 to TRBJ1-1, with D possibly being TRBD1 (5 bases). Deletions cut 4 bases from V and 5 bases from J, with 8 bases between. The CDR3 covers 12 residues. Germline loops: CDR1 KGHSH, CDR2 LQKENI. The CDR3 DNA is TGTGCCAGCTCACACGGGGGGACTGAAGCTTTCTTT. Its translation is CASSHGGTEAFF.

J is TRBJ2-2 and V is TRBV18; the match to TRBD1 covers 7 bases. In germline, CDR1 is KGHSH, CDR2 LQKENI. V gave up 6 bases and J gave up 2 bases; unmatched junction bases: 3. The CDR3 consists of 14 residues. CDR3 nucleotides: TGTGCCAGCTCCGGGACAGTCAACACCGGGGAGCTGTTTTTT. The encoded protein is CASSGTVNTGELFF. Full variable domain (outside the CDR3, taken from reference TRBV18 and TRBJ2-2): NAGVMQNPRHLVRRRGQEARLRCSPMKGHSHVYWYRQLPEEGLKFMVYLQKENIIDESGMPKERFSAEFPKEGPSILRIQQVVRGDSAAYFCASSGTVNTGELFFGEGSRLTVL.

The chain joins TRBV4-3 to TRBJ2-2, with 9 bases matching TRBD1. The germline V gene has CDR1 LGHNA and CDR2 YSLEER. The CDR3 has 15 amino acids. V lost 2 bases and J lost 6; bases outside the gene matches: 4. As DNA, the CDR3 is TGCGCCAGCAGCCAAAACAGGGGGCCGCCCGGGGAGCTGTTTTTT. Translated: CASSQNRGPPGELFF.

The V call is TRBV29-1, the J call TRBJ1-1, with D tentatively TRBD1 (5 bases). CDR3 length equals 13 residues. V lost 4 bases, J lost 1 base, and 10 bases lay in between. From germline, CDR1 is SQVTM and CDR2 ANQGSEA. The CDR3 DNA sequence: TGCAGCGTTGGGGGGGGTTCGAACACTGAAGCTTTCTTT. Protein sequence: CSVGGGSNTEAFF.

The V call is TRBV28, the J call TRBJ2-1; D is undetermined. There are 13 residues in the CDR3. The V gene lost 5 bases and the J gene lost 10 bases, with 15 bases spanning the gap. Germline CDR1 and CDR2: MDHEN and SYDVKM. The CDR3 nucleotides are TGTGCCAGCAGTCTCCCCTTGACAAGGGAGCAGTTCTTC. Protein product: CASSLPLTREQFF. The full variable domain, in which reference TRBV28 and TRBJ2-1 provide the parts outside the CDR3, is DVKVTQSSRYLVKRTGEKVFLECVQDMDHENMFWYRQDPGLGLRLIYFSYDVKMKEKGDIPEGYSVSREKKERFSLILESASTNQTSMYLCASSLPLTREQFFGPGTRLTVL.

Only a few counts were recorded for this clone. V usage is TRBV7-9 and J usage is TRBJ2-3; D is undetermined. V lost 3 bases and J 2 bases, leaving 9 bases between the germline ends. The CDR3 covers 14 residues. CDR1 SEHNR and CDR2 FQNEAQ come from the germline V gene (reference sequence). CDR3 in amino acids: CASSFQHNTDTQYF. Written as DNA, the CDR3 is TGTGCCAGCAGCTTCCAACATAACACAGATACGCAGTATTTT.

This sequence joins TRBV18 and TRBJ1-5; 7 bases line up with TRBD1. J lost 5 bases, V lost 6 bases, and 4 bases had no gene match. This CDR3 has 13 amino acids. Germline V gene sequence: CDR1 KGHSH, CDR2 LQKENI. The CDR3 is CASSGTVDQPQHF. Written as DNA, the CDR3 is TGTGCCAGCTCCGGGACAGTGGATCAGCCCCAGCATTTT.

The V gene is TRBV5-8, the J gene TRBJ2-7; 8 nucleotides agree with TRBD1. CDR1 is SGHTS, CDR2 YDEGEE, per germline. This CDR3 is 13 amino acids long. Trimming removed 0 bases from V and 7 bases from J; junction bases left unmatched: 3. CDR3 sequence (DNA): TGTGCCAGCAGCTTGGCCCGGACAGGGGAGCAGTACTTC. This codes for CASSLARTGEQYF. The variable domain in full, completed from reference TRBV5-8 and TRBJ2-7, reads EAGVTQSPTHLIKTRGQQATLRCSPISGHTSVYWYQQALGLGLQFLLWYDEGEERNRGNFPPRFSGRQFPNYSSELNVNALELEDSALYLCASSLARTGEQYFGPGTRLTVT.

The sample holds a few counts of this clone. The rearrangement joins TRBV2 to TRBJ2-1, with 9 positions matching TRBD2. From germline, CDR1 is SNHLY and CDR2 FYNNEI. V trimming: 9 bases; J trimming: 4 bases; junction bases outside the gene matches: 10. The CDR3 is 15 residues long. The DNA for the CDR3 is TGTGCCAGATCACGCGGGAGGGCCCCTTACAATGAGCAGTTCTTC. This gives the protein CARSRGRAPYNEQFF.